The text below deals with one TCR beta chain. The CDR3 totals 13 residues. In germline, CDR1 is LGHNA, CDR2 YNFKEQ. The ends were cut back, 1 base at V and 5 bases at J, with 7 bases in the middle. As originally analysed: Reference gene primer amplification gave nucleated cell count estimates. The protocol was immunoSEQ multiplex PCR, while the TCRdb copy is restricted to in-frame clones and leaves out a portion. That table gives V, J and clone size, and the DNA gave D and trimming. Among around 130,000 clones listed, roughly four fifths were seen once. This sample is drawn from a study of blood T cell repertoires in COVID-19. Study background: Collection of acute and convalescent COVID-19 samples took place in the United States, Italy and Spain. Sources were T cells, B-cell-depleted T cells, or PBMCs; the material itself was cDNA or gDNA.

The sample was peripheral blood. The clonotype was recovered from a human donor in a cohort sampled during active COVID-19. V and J are TRBV4-2 and TRBJ2-3; possibly TRBD1 for D (6 bases). CDR3 in amino acids: CASSQGGQDTQYF. The CDR3 bases are TGTGCCAGCAGCCAAGGGGGGCAAGATACGCAGTATTTT.